This TCR beta chain was recorded in a study of shared clonotypes between healthy human individuals. Study-level results: Although depth was large, rarefaction showed that sequencing of the sorted subsets was incomplete. Sampling was confined to blood; repertoires within tissues likely differ.

CDR3 length equals 12 residues. Trimming left V 2 bases short and J 6 bases short, with 7 bases between. The germline V gene encodes CDR1 SGHDN and CDR2 FVKESK. Worth noting for this clone: The antigen remains unidentified.

The donor population consisted of healthy HIV-negative adults with no recent acute infections or vaccinations. Only Caucasian adults living in Nashville, Tennessee made up the donor group. Produced via immunoSEQ multiplex PCR; TCRdb's table is partial and in-frame only. The sample lists around 1.5 million clones, around 98% seen once, with about 0.42% in the top ten. The chain carries TRBV14 and TRBJ2-5; D unclear. Sequenced sample: naive CD4+ T cells sorted from blood. Documented subset: CD45RA+ positively selected. This receptor was obtained from a man younger than 45 in good health. CDR3 sequence: CASSQSPKTQYF. The CDR3 region has the DNA TGTGCCAGCAGCCAATCCCCGAAGACCCAGTACTTC.